Listed here are 21 T cell receptor beta chains from one sample, sequenced in a study of ipilimumab plus nivolumab after autologous stem cell transplantation (dated by TCRdb to the early 2020s). Library preparation employed the immunoSEQ multiplex PCR assay. Imported from immuneACCESS, the table was reduced by TCRdb to in-frame sequences with V and J called. These copies leave out some clones; in studies compared against another copy, an unresolved V gene accounts for under half, and the cause of the remainder is not known. This sample comprises tens of thousands of clones, about 82% of them detected only once. The ten biggest clones cover around 5.5% of the sample. Sample: PBMCs, taken in a trial of ipilimumab plus nivolumab as post-transplant consolidation. The receptors were gathered from a male donor with diffuse large B-cell lymphoma.

The chain links TRBV6-5 to TRBJ1-4, with D tentatively TRBD1 (6 bases). Germline CDR1 and CDR2: MNHEY and SVGAGI. The ends were cut back, 5 bases at V and 0 bases at J, with 10 bases in the middle. The CDR3 is 15 amino acids. The CDR3 nucleotides read TGTGCCAGCAGTAAAAACAGGGCAACTAATGAAAAACTGTTTTTT. Amino acid sequence: CASSKNRATNEKLFF.

The chain employs TRBV10-3 and TRBJ1-2, with D unresolved. The CDR3 spans 13 residues. From germline, CDR1 is ENHRY and CDR2 SYGVKD. Trimming shortened V by 0 bases and J by 8 bases, and 10 bases separated the two germline ends. The CDR3 protein is CAISESGGGGYTF. The DNA of the CDR3 is TGTGCCATCAGTGAGTCCGGAGGTGGCGGCTACACCTTC.

V and J are TRBV2 and TRBJ2-5, with TRBD1 matching 7 bases. The trim removed 1 base at V and 5 bases at J, leaving 7 bases unmatched. The CDR3 contains 15 residues. CDR1 and CDR2 (germline): SNHLY, FYNNEI. The CDR3 DNA reads as TGTGCCAGCAGTGAAGAACAGGGGCAGGGGGAGACCCAGTACTTC. Translated: CASSEEQGQGETQYF.

V usage is TRBV11-3 and J usage is TRBJ2-5, with no clear D. Germline CDR1 is SGHNT and CDR2 is YENEEA. CDR3 size: 13 residues. Trimming shortened V by 1 base and J by 8 bases, and 11 bases separated the two germline ends. This chain's CDR3 is CASSLGSRSTQYF. The CDR3 DNA is TGTGCCAGCAGCTTAGGTTCCAGGAGCACCCAGTACTTC.

Here the CDR3 DNA reads TGCAGCGTTGCTACTACTAACTATGGCTACACCTTC. Translated: CSVATTNYGYTF. The V call is TRBV29-1, the J call TRBJ1-2; D is undetermined. Germline V gene sequence: CDR1 SQVTM, CDR2 ANQGSEA. CDR3 length: 12 amino acids. The V end was cut by 4 bases, the J end by 0 bases, with 6 bases between.

V is TRBV6-1 and J is TRBJ1-2; 12 bases are shared with TRBD1. The V segment lost 6 bases and the J segment 6 bases; nucleotides outside the gene matches: 5. Germline values: CDR1 MNHNS, CDR2 SASEGT. There are 14 residues in the CDR3. The CDR3 protein is CASRGDRGRHGYTF. The DNA of the CDR3 is TGTGCCAGCAGGGGGGACAGGGGGCGGCATGGCTACACCTTC.

The chain combines TRBV6-5 with TRBJ1-1; no clear D. Germline V gene lookup returns CDR1 MNHEY and CDR2 SVGAGI. Between the trimmed V and J ends, which lost 6 bases and 0 bases, there was a span of 11 bases. This CDR3 comprises 14 residues. In nucleotides, the CDR3 is TGTGCCAGCAGCCCTTATATCATGAACACTGAAGCTTTCTTT. Encoded protein: CASSPYIMNTEAFF.

The gene calls are TRBV30 and TRBJ2-3; 13 positions match TRBD2. V lost 0 bases to trimming and J lost 1 base; unmatched junction nucleotides: 7. Germline values: CDR1 GTSNPN, CDR2 SVGIG (reference sequence). CDR3 size: 18 residues. The DNA of the CDR3 is TGTGCCTGGAGTGTAGGGAGGACTAGCGGGGGTCGCACAGATACGCAGTATTTT. Translated, it gives CAWSVGRTSGGRTDTQYF.

The CDR3 here is CASSYRGTGKDGYTF. For the CDR3, the DNA is TGTGCCAGCAGTTACCGAGGGACAGGGAAAGATGGCTACACCTTC. The chain recombines TRBV6-5 with TRBJ1-2; 9 nucleotides match TRBD1. The germline V gene has CDR1 MNHEY and CDR2 SVGAGI. V dropped 2 bases and J dropped 6; count of bases not matched to a gene: 7. The CDR3 consists of 15 residues.

J is TRBJ2-7 and V is TRBV15; no firm D call. Trimming removed 0 bases from V and 6 bases from J, with 15 bases in between. The length of the CDR3 is 15 residues. CDR1 and CDR2 (germline): LNHNV, YYDKDF (reference sequence). The CDR3 loop reads CATSRDTGSSGEQYF. CDR3 DNA sequence: TGTGCCACCAGCAGAGATACGGGCTCATCGGGCGAGCAGTACTTC.

The CDR3 coding sequence is TGCAGCCTCCGTGGTCGGGGAACGAATGAGCAGTTCTTC. This encodes CSLRGRGTNEQFF. The J gene is TRBJ2-1, the V gene TRBV29-1; possibly TRBD2 for D (5 bases). The CDR3 contains 13 residues. V lost 8 bases, J lost 7 bases, and 18 bases lay in between. CDR1 is SQVTM, CDR2 ANQGSEA, per germline.

The rearrangement uses TRBV2 and TRBJ1-2, with a weak D call TRBD1 (5 bases). The V gene lost 6 bases and the J gene lost 5 bases, with 22 bases spanning the gap. Germline CDR1 reads SNHLY; CDR2 reads FYNNEI. CDR3 length equals 16 residues. DNA for the CDR3: TGTGCCAGCAGAAGAGAGGGACTGGTACCGAATTATGGCTACACCTTC. It encodes CASRREGLVPNYGYTF.

The chain combines TRBV4-1 with TRBJ2-5, with TRBD1 matching 12 bases. The CDR3 runs 16 residues. Germline CDR1 and CDR2: MGHRA and YSYEKL. With 1 base clipped from V and 5 bases from J, the junction kept 5 bases outside the gene matches. This CDR3 reads CASSQAGTGGGETQYF. The CDR3 nucleotides are TGCGCCAGCAGCCAAGCCGGGACAGGGGGCGGTGAGACCCAGTACTTC.

This rearrangement joins TRBV6-5 to TRBJ2-1; 10 bases are a match to TRBD2. CDR3 length: 16 amino acids. From germline, CDR1 is MNHEY and CDR2 SVGAGI. Trimming cost V 0 bases and J 8 bases; bases outside gene matches: 7. The CDR3 region has the DNA TGTGCCAGCAGTTACTCGTCCAGCGGGGGGGCCGATGAGCAGTTCTTC. Translating gives CASSYSSSGGADEQFF.

The rearrangement links TRBV18 to TRBJ1-1; D unresolved. Germline loops: CDR1 KGHSH, CDR2 LQKENI. The CDR3 has 13 residues. V was pared by 7 bases and J by 0 bases, with 9 bases between. The CDR3 here is CASCDTMNTEAFF. CDR3 DNA: TGTGCCAGCTGTGACACGATGAACACTGAAGCTTTCTTT. The whole variable domain, filled in from reference TRBV18 and TRBJ1-1, reads NAGVMQNPRHLVRRRGQEARLRCSPMKGHSHVYWYRQLPEEGLKFMVYLQKENIIDESGMPKERFSAEFPKEGPSILRIQQVVRGDSAAYFCASCDTMNTEAFFGQGTRLTVV.

The V gene is TRBV27, the J gene TRBJ1-2, with TRBD1 matching 7 bases. The CDR3 has 13 residues. The germline gives CDR1 MNHEY, CDR2 SMNVEV (reference sequence). Trimming cost V 4 bases and J 6 bases; bases outside gene matches: 5. For the CDR3, the DNA is TGTGCCAGCAGTTCCCTGAGGGGGCATGGCTACACCTTC. The encoded protein is CASSSLRGHGYTF.

This clone was counted a few times. This sequence joins TRBV6-1 and TRBJ1-1; D call uncertain. Germline V gives CDR1 MNHNS, CDR2 SASEGT. The CDR3 contains 12 residues. The CDR3 here is CALELANTEAFF. As DNA, the CDR3 is TGTGCGCTCGAACTCGCGAACACTGAAGCTTTCTTT.

This clone is categorized as medium-sized. The J gene is TRBJ2-7, the V gene TRBV27; weak D call: TRBD1 (6 bases). The CDR3 covers 14 residues. The germline V gene encodes CDR1 MNHEY and CDR2 SMNVEV (reference sequence). Trimming shortened V by 1 base and J by 4 bases, and 11 bases separated the two germline ends. DNA for the CDR3: TGTGCCAGCAGTTTATTGCCAGGGGTGTACGAGCAGTACTTC. Its translation is CASSLLPGVYEQYF.

The chain employs TRBV11-2 and TRBJ2-5, with 15 bases lining up with TRBD2. Looked up from germline, CDR1 is SGHAT and CDR2 is FQNNGV. Trimming took 4 bases from V and 4 from J; bases not matched to a gene: 1. The CDR3 covers 15 residues. The CDR3 spells CASSWTSGGGETQYF. The CDR3 nucleotides read TGTGCCAGCAGCTGGACTAGCGGGGGGGGAGAGACCCAGTACTTC.

This chain joins TRBV5-4 and TRBJ1-6; no definite D call. The ends were cut back, 4 bases at V and 7 bases at J, with 15 bases in the middle. This CDR3 spans 15 amino acids. The germline gives CDR1 SGHNT, CDR2 YYREEE (reference sequence). The CDR3 is CASSQDPGRNSPLHF. The CDR3 region has the DNA TGTGCCAGCAGCCAAGATCCTGGTAGGAATTCACCCCTCCACTTT.

The CDR3 is CASSFPRAGGTDTQYF. In DNA form, the CDR3 reads TGTGCCAGCAGCTTTCCCCGCGCGGGGGGGACAGATACGCAGTATTTT. This rearrangement joins TRBV7-9 to TRBJ2-3; 9 bases are shared with TRBD2. Trimming cost V 3 bases and J 3 bases; bases outside gene matches: 7. Germline V gene lookup returns CDR1 SEHNR and CDR2 FQNEAQ (reference sequence). The CDR3 contains 16 residues. Combining the CDR3 with reference TRBV7-9 and TRBJ2-3 gives the whole variable domain DTGVSQNPRHKITKRGQNVTFRCDPISEHNRLYWYRQTLGQGPEFLTYFQNEAQLEKSRLLSDRFSAERPKGSFSTLEIQRTEQGDSAMYLCASSFPRAGGTDTQYFGPGTRLTVL.